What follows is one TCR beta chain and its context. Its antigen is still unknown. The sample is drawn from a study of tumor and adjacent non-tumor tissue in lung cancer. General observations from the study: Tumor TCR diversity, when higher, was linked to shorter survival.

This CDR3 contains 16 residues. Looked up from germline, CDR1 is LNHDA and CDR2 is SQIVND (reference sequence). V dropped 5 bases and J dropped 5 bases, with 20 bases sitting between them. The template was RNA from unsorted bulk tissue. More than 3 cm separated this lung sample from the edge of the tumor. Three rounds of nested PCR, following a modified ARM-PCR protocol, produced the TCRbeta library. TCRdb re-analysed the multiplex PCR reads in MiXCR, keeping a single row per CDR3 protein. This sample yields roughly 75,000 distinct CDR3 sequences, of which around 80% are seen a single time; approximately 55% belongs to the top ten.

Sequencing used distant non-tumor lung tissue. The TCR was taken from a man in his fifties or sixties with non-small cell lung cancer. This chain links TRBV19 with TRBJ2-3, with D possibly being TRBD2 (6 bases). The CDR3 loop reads CASSVIRGSNGDTQYF. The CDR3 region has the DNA TGTGCCAGTAGTGTCATTCGGGGGAGCAACGGAGATACGCAGTATTTT. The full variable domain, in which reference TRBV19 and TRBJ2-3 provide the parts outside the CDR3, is DGGITQSPKYLFRKEGQNVTLSCEQNLNHDAMYWYRQDPGQGLRLIYYSQIVNDFQKGDIAEGYSVSREKKESFPLTVTSAQKNPTAFYLCASSVIRGSNGDTQYFGPGTRLTVL.